This T cell receptor beta chain was found in a study of control samples from healthy donors and cancer patients. Trimming pared 4 bases from V and 4 bases from J, leaving 11 bases between. CDR1 SQVTM and CDR2 ANQGSEA come from the germline V gene. CDR3 size: 13 residues. Produced via immunoSEQ multiplex PCR; TCRdb's table is partial and in-frame only. This table has 40,000 to 60,000 clones, around nine tenths appearing once. The receptor comes from a middle-aged man with head and neck cancer. The sample was PBMCs. The J gene is TRBJ1-5, the V gene TRBV29-1; no clear D gene. The CDR3 DNA reads TGCAGCGTTGTTTTAAGCAGAAATCAGCCCCAGCATTTT. Its protein product is CSVVLSRNQPQHF.